This TCR beta chain originates from a study of cytomegalovirus exposure and HLA in healthy donors. This clone appeared once. PCR amplification relied on 60 Vbeta primers (plus 13 Jbeta primers). Only in-frame clones appear in the TCRdb table, and some are missing; sequencing was by immunoSEQ multiplex PCR. Among 150,000 to 200,000 clones, approximately 80% were seen once, and the ten largest hold 1.6%. Germline lookup yields CDR1 SNHLY and CDR2 FYNNEI. The CDR3 has 12 amino acids. V shed 3 bases and J shed 5 bases, with 7 bases lying between them. Sequencing was carried out using PBMCs. This sequence originates from a woman in her twenties or thirties in good health and CMV-seronegative. The rearrangement joins TRBV2 to TRBJ1-1; D uncertain. In DNA form, the CDR3 reads TGTGCCAGCAGTGAGTATAATACTGAAGCTTTCTTT. Encoded protein: CASSEYNTEAFF.